This T cell receptor (beta chain) was recovered during a study of T cell responses to AZD1222 COVID-19 vaccine. Study-wide points: Following two doses of AZD1222, Spike-specific TCR breadth and depth rose. Clonal diversity was possibly underestimated, and white British individuals and females predominated among donors. Repertoires were collected only later (after the peak T cell response had occurred). Reportedly, close to half of spike-specific TCRs are directed against unmutated variant regions.

This clone was seen only once. Its antigen is still unknown. Some clones are missing from TCRdb's copy, which holds only in-frame ones; the method was immunoSEQ multiplex PCR. The sample includes fewer than 180,000 clones, about 93% of them seen just once. The sequence was obtained from an adult who received the AZD1222 COVID-19 vaccine. The sample consisted of peripheral blood, taken 28 days after the second AZD1222 dose.

CDR3 coding DNA: TGTGCCAGTAGTACCATCATGACAGGGTGGGAGACCCAGTACTTC. Protein product: CASSTIMTGWETQYF. V usage is TRBV19 and J usage is TRBJ2-5, with 7 bases lining up with TRBD1. The V gene's germline CDR1 is LNHDA and CDR2 SQIVND (reference sequence). J lost 5 bases, V lost 4 bases, and 10 bases had no gene match. The CDR3 is made up of 15 amino acids. Based on the CDR3 plus reference TRBV19 and TRBJ2-5, the full variable domain is DGGITQSPKYLFRKEGQNVTLSCEQNLNHDAMYWYRQDPGQGLRLIYYSQIVNDFQKGDIAEGYSVSREKKESFPLTVTSAQKNPTAFYLCASSTIMTGWETQYFGPGTRLLVL.